This T cell receptor (beta chain) emerged from a study of Graves' ophthalmopathy and Graves' hyperthyroidism. The CDR3 length is 13 residues. Germline CDR1 DFQATT, CDR2 SNEGSKA (reference sequence). V trimming: 4 bases; J trimming: 4 bases; junction bases outside the gene matches: 6. Investigators amplified TCR beta CDR3 regions from RNA transcripts. An initial RT-PCR round employing HTBI primers preceded a second-round multiplex PCR. TCRdb fed the multiplex PCR reads into MiXCR, producing one record per CDR3 protein. The sample carries hundreds of thousands of distinct CDR3 sequences, about 46% recorded once. A few counts support this clonotype.

V gene TRBV20-1 combines with J gene TRBJ1-1; 7 positions agree with TRBD1. The sequenced material came from peripheral blood. The receptor was isolated from an adult man with Graves' ophthalmopathy. CDR3 sequence: CSAKRQGGTEAFF. In DNA form, the CDR3 reads TGCAGTGCTAAAAGACAGGGTGGCACTGAAGCTTTCTTT.